This TCR beta chain is from a study of STAT3 mutations in large granular lymphocyte leukemia. For the study at large: More than half of T-LGLL patients received immunosuppressive therapy.

On this clone itself: The antigen remains undetermined.

The CDR3 spans 13 residues. Per germline, CDR1 GTSNPN and CDR2 SVGIG (reference sequence). V lost 3 bases and J lost 0, with 8 bases in between. TCRbeta libraries averaged around 39,000 productive templates per sample. TCRdb's copy holds only in-frame clones and misses some; the assay was immunoSEQ multiplex PCR. The sample yields roughly 13,000 clones, about 88% seen once. Overall study results and limits: All newly emerging clones after therapy were STAT3 wild type. In T-cell large granular lymphocyte leukemia, about half of patients showed multiple immunodominant subclonotypes. Clonal expansion was inferred from samples taken at other timepoints.

The specimen was PBMCs. The receptor was isolated from a human donor with T large granular lymphocyte leukemia. Some clones in this sample may be carry-over from other donors' samples. The chain carries TRBV30 and TRBJ1-1; D call uncertain. The CDR3: CAWSRTLNTEAFF. The CDR3 region has the DNA TGTGCCTGGAGCCGCACACTGAACACTGAAGCTTTCTTT.